This T cell receptor (beta chain) was identified in a study of blood T cell repertoires in COVID-19 (dated by TCRdb to about 2020). Background on the whole study: Samples covering the acute and convalescent phases of COVID-19 were provided by collaborators in the United States, Italy and Spain. The prospective study material was composed of cDNA or gDNA derived from T cells, B-cell-depleted T cells, or PBMCs. The samples were drawn from two sources: the first 160 participants of the ongoing ImmuneRACE study, and 1,200 or so subjects contributed by 6 global collaborators. A de-identified subject ID, COVID-19 status, age in years and sex were almost always included in the sample metadata. Where HLA class I and class II types were available, the types were taken from metadata supplied by the sample provider, not from assay-based typing. The repertoires were released in a freely available public database intended as a resource for research on the immune response to SARS-CoV-2. Deeply sampled blood TCRbeta repertoires from subjects exposed to, actively infected with, or recovered from COVID-19 were included in the dataset.

A note on this clone: Its antigen has not been determined. No base qualities exist here, and no much larger clone lies one base off it.

What the research found in general, with its limitations: How much clinical and demographic metadata was included differed by source and by participant, and the metadata was provided uncurated.

The immunoSEQ Assay, a bias-controlled multiplex PCR, was used to amplify TCRbeta CDR3 regions from genomic DNA. Turning to the authors' computational methods: Within the assay, amplification of reference gene primers was used to estimate how many nucleated cells each sample contained. To quantify the absolute abundance of each unique TCRbeta CDR3 rearrangement, sequence reads were collapsed and filtered. Productive Simpson clonality was computed per sample as the square root of Simpson's diversity index over productive rearrangements. The source is immuneACCESS, and TCRdb retained only in-frame sequences with V and J called. Part of the clones is not carried over; for the studies checked, unresolved V genes explain less than half of this, and the remainder is unexplained. That table furnishes V, J and clone size, whereas the DNA furnished D and trimming. In this sample the table shows some 180,000 clones, 88% of which occur a single time. The top ten clonotypes cover roughly 6% of the sample.

V lost 3 bases and J lost 5 bases; the stretch between them is 9 bases long. Including cysteine and phenylalanine, the CDR3 has 13 amino acids. The retained sequence is limited to the CDR3, 39 bases, with the frame set at the first base. The collaborating institutions used their own protocols to collect whole blood in K2EDTA tubes. For TCRbeta analysis, collaborators shipped samples as frozen whole blood, isolated PBMCs, or DNA extracted from either of those sample types. Recombination joined TRBV12-3 or TRBV12-4 with TRBJ2-3, with no confident D gene call. The sample taken for sequencing was peripheral blood. This clonotype was obtained from a man aged 35 to 55 with active or convalescent COVID-19. The DNA sequence is given as TGTGCCAGCAGTTTGACGACTGGAGATACGCAGTATTTT. Its translation is CASSLTTGDTQYF.